The following is a T cell receptor (beta chain) sequence with its context. Sequencing used immunoSEQ multiplex PCR; TCRdb keeps in-frame clones, though not all of them. The sample contains 70,000 or so clones, around four fifths of which appear only once. Germline CDR1 is LNHDA and CDR2 is SQIVND (reference sequence). The CDR3 loop spans 18 amino acids. The junction had 12 bases not matched to a gene; V was cut back by 6 bases and J by 4 bases. These data come from a study of T cell responses to AZD1222 COVID-19 vaccine. The source of this sequence is an adult who received the AZD1222 COVID-19 vaccine. This specimen consisted of peripheral blood, obtained 28 days after the second AZD1222 dose. This chain joins TRBV19 and TRBJ2-6, with 10 bases that match TRBD1. CDR3 sequence reads: CASSPGRQGAQGANVLTF. CDR3 nucleotide sequence: TGTGCCAGTAGCCCGGGGCGACAGGGGGCGCAAGGGGCCAACGTCCTGACTTTC.